This is a list of T cell receptor beta chains from one sample in a study of T cell responses to AZD1222 COVID-19 vaccine. TCRdb's table, derived via immunoSEQ multiplex PCR, lists solely in-frame clones and lacks some. Seen here are over 85,000 clones, 85% to 95% observed once, and the top ten hold roughly 7%. The source was peripheral blood, collected on day 0 of AZD1222 vaccination. The receptors were sampled from an adult in good health. CDR3s include the opening cysteine and the closing phenylalanine or tryptophan. The D gene is left open where the match is weak. Size is omitted from some rows. Given values are once, few, many or a class for expanded clones.

d_call j_call v_call clone_size cdr3_aa cdr3_nt
. TRBJ2-7 TRBV5-6 . CASSLMTGRYEQYF TGTGCCAGCAGCTTGATGACAGGCCGGTACGAGCAGTACTTC
. TRBJ1-5 TRBV7-6 once CASSPTSGAQGPQHF TGTGCCAGCAGCCCAACTTCCGGGGCTCAGGGGCCCCAGCATTTT
. TRBJ2-7 TRBV9 . CASSVEAGFTYEQYF TGTGCCAGCAGCGTAGAGGCAGGGTTTACCTACGAGCAGTACTTC
. TRBJ1-2 TRBV27 . CASSSGANGYTF TGTGCCAGCAGTTCCGGGGCTAATGGCTACACCTTC
TRBD2 TRBJ2-7 TRBV5-1 . CASSSGTSGGRPYEQYF TGCGCCAGCAGCTCCGGGACTAGCGGGGGGCGACCCTACGAGCAGTACTTC
. TRBJ1-1 TRBV18 once CASSPARNAPDTEAFF TGTGCCAGCTCACCAGCTCGGAACGCCCCGGACACTGAAGCTTTCTTT
. TRBJ1-1 TRBV5-1 . CARPTSPSTEMNTEAFF TGCGCCAGGCCTACAAGTCCCTCAACAGAAATGAACACTGAAGCTTTCTTT
TRBD1 TRBJ1-5 TRBV19 . CASSIGGRGRNQPQHF TGTGCCAGTAGTATAGGGGGCAGGGGGCGAAACCAGCCCCAGCATTTT
. TRBJ1-5 TRBV28 . CASSLGNQPQHF TGTGCCAGCAGTTTAGGCAATCAGCCCCAGCATTTT
TRBD1 TRBJ1-3 TRBV18 . CASSPSGTGAGNTIYF TGTGCCAGCTCACCATCCGGGACAGGGGCTGGAAACACCATATATTTT